This TCR beta chain was sequenced during a study of T-cell reconstitution after alpha-beta-depleted transplantation in children. J was trimmed by 4 bases and V by 0 bases; bases with no gene match: 6. Germline-derived CDR1 and CDR2 are DFQATT and SNEGSKA (reference sequence). This CDR3 is 15 amino acids long. A word on this clonotype: Its antigen is not known.

Preparation of the TCRbeta library was carried out with unique molecular identifiers. In TCRdb, the PCR reads were re-called with MiXCR into one record per CDR3 protein. The data contain approximately 980,000 distinct CDR3 sequences, about 29% of them singletons. Overall study results and limits: Expanded clones from the graft, numbering several hundred, reportedly supplied alpha-beta T cells about two months after transplant. It was surviving recipient T cells and thymic progenitors that gave some patients high TCRbeta diversity at day 60. T-cell counts and diversity at one year post-transplant came mainly from newly produced T cells.

The sequenced sample was PBMCs, mostly from graft donor cells, obtained 360 days after TCRalphabeta/CD19-depleted stem cell transplant. The rearrangement uses TRBV20-1 and TRBJ2-3, with TRBD2 matching over 8 bases. This TCR was sampled from a boy under two years old who had a stem cell transplant for SCID, so the T cells may come from the graft donor. This chain's CDR3 is CSARDGGVAADTQYF. The CDR3 bases are TGCAGTGCTAGAGACGGGGGGGTTGCTGCAGATACGCAGTATTTT.